This T cell receptor (beta chain) was recovered during a study of blood T cell repertoires in COVID-19. Produced via immunoSEQ multiplex PCR; TCRdb's table is partial and in-frame only. Among 90,000 to 150,000 clones listed, around nine tenths were seen once. Trimming took 6 bases from V and 3 from J; bases not matched to a gene: 3. This CDR3 contains 13 residues. The receptor's source is a woman aged 45-65 years with acute or convalescent COVID-19. The sequencing input was peripheral blood. V is TRBV12-3 or TRBV12-4 and J is TRBJ2-7; 9 nucleotides align to TRBD1. The CDR3 loop is CASRGQGNYEQYF. The CDR3 bases are TGTGCCAGCAGGGGACAGGGAAACTACGAGCAGTACTTC.